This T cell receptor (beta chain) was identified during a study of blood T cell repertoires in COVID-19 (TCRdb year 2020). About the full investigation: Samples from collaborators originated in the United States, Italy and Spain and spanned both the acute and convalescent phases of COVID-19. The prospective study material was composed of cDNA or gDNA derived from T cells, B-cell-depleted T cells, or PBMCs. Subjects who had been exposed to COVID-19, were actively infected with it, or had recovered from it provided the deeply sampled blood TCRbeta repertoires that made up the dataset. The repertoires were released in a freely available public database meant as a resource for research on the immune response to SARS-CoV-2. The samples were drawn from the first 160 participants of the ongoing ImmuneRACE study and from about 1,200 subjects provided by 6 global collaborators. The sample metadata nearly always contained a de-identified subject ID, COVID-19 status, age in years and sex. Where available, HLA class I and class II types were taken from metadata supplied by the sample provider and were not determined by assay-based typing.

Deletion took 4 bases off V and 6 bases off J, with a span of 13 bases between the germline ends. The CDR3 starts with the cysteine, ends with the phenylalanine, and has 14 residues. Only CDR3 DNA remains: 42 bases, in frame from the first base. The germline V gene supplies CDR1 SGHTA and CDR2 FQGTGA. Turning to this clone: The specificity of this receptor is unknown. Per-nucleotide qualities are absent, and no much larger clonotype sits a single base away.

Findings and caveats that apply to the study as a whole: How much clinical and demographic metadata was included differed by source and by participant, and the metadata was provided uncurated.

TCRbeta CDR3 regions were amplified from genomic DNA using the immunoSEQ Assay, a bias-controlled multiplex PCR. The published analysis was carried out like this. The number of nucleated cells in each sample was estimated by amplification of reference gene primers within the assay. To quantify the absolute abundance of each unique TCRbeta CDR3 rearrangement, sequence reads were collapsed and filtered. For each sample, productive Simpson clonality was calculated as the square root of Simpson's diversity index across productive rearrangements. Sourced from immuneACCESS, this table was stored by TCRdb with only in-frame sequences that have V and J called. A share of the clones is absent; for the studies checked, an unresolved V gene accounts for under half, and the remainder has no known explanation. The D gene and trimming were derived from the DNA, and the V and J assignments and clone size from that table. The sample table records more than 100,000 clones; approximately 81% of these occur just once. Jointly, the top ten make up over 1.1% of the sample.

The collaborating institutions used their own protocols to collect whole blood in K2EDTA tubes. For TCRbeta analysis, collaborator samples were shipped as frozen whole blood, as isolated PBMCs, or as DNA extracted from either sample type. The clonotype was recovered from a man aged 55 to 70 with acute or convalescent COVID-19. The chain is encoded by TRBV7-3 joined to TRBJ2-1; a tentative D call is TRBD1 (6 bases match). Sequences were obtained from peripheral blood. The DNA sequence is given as TGTGCCAGCAGCTCATGGACAGAAGTCAATGAGCAGTTCTTC. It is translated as CASSSWTEVNEQFF.